This paragraph reports one T cell receptor beta chain. What it binds is not known. This sample was included in a study of CXCR3-negative and CXCR3-positive naive CD8 T cells. General observations from the study: Both naive subsets showed comparably high diversity, and memory CD8+ cells showed much lower diversity.

In preparing the TRB cDNA libraries, 5' RACE with UMI labels was used. TCRdb reprocessed the 5' RACE reads and reports one entry per CDR3 protein, with no DNA. The specimen's table records tens of thousands of distinct CDR3 sequences. Investigators sorted each CD8+ T cell subset in triplicate, taking over 250,000 cells each time. From germline, CDR1 is SGHAT and CDR2 FQNNGV. The CDR3 has 13 residues. The chain joins TRBV11-2 to TRBJ2-7; TCRdb reports TRBD1, a call that lacks DNA to check it against. The origin of this receptor is a human donor in good health. Some clones in this sample may be carry-over from other donors' samples. Sequences were obtained from naive CXCR3- CD8+ T cells from blood. This sample's subset: CD45RO-CCR7+CD27+CD95- naive CD8+ T cells lacking CXCR3 (TNR3-). Here the CDR3 reads CASSLPPFAEQYF.